This TCR beta chain was obtained from a study of blood T cell repertoires in COVID-19 (dated by TCRdb to about 2020). Concerning the study at large: Samples from collaborators originated in the United States, Italy and Spain and spanned both the acute and convalescent phases of COVID-19. The repertoires were made available in a free public database intended to serve as a resource for research on the immune response to SARS-CoV-2. Where available, HLA class I and class II types were taken from metadata supplied by the sample provider and were not determined by assay-based typing. Deeply sampled blood TCRbeta repertoires from subjects exposed to, actively infected with, or recovered from COVID-19 were included in the dataset. A de-identified subject ID, COVID-19 status, age in years and sex were almost always included in the sample metadata. The material from the prospective study consisted of cDNA or gDNA derived from T cells, B-cell-depleted T cells, or PBMCs. Samples were obtained from the ongoing ImmuneRACE study (first 160 participants) and from 950 to 1,500 subjects provided by 6 global collaborators. The research as a whole found: How much clinical and demographic metadata was included differed by source and by participant, and the metadata was provided uncurated.

TCRbeta CDR3 regions were amplified from genomic DNA by means of the immunoSEQ Assay, a bias-controlled multiplex PCR. The study's own analysis went as follows. Within the assay, amplification of reference gene primers was used to estimate how many nucleated cells each sample contained. To quantify the absolute abundance of each unique TCRbeta CDR3 rearrangement, sequence reads were collapsed and filtered. For each sample, productive Simpson clonality was calculated as the square root of Simpson's diversity index over productive rearrangements. In TCRdb, the immuneACCESS table is reduced to in-frame sequences with V and J assigned. These tables do not hold every clone; where another copy was compared, an unresolved V gene accounts for under half, and the others remain unexplained. Clone size and the V and J calls come from that table; the DNA yielded D and trimming. Counted in this sample were 200,000 to 250,000 clones; more than 75% of them appeared once. The ten largest make up about 3% of the sample.

A note on this clone: Its antigen is not yet known. Nothing much larger sits one base from this clone, and base qualities are not available.

Samples from volunteer blood donors who had recovered from COVID-19 were contributed by a second Seattle source. Whole blood was collected in K2EDTA tubes by collaborating institutions according to the institutions' own protocols. For TCRbeta analysis, collaborators shipped samples in one of three forms: frozen whole blood, isolated PBMCs, or DNA extracted from either of those sample types. This TCR came from a woman in her twenties or thirties who had recovered from COVID-19. The sequencing input was peripheral blood.

CDR3 loop: CASSQVGRRTSTDTQYF. The DNA sequence is as follows: TGCGCCAGCAGCCAAGTCGGGAGACGTACTAGCACAGATACGCAGTATTTT. The rearrangement joined TRBV4-1 to TRBJ2-3; a weak D assignment points to TRBD2 (6 bases agree). The CDR3 runs 17 amino acids, cysteine and phenylalanine included. The sequence is cut down to CDR3 DNA, 51 bases in frame from base 1. Trimming costs V 1 base and J 0 bases, and their ends lie 14 bases apart. CDR1 and CDR2 are read off the germline V gene as MGHRA and YSYEKL.